The rows below give T cell receptor beta chains drawn from one sample of a study of sequential checkpoint blockade in melanoma. Sequencing was performed with immunoSEQ multiplex PCR; in TCRdb, only in-frame clones are kept and a portion is missing. The sample comprises approximately 21,000 clones, more than 75% of which are singletons, and roughly 10% rests with the top ten. The specimen was CD8+ T cells sorted from blood (inferred from file names), collected from a patient given nivolumab and ipilimumab in sequence. These receptors were taken from a human donor with melanoma. CDR3s include the opening cysteine and the closing phenylalanine or tryptophan. Fields, in order: V gene, clone size, CDR3 protein. Clone sizes are given selectively: once, few, many, or a class where the clone is expanded.

v_gene: TRBV18
abundance: NA
CDR3aa: CASSPDRDYGYTF

v_gene: TRBV28
abundance: NA
CDR3aa: CASSFAGPTEAFF

v_gene: TRBV7-9
abundance: NA
CDR3aa: CASSLVSLSYNEQFF

v_gene: TRBV27
abundance: NA
CDR3aa: CASSSRLAGGFSYEQYF

v_gene: TRBV11-2
abundance: NA
CDR3aa: CASSSRDHNEQFF

v_gene: TRBV7-9
abundance: NA
CDR3aa: CASSLGGFDNEQFF

v_gene: TRBV5-1
abundance: NA
CDR3aa: CASSLQGDDNEQFF

v_gene: TRBV14
abundance: NA
CDR3aa: CASSRFGQTYSSTDTQYF

v_gene: TRBV7-9
abundance: few
CDR3aa: CASSSPQGARNIQYF

v_gene: TRBV7-6
abundance: NA
CDR3aa: CASSNLQGWTDTQYF

v_gene: TRBV5-1
abundance: NA
CDR3aa: CASGQFIQSTDTQYF

v_gene: TRBV28
abundance: NA
CDR3aa: CASRRAGGDTEAFF

v_gene: TRBV4-3
abundance: NA
CDR3aa: CASSQVLGGTGEKLFF

v_gene: TRBV19
abundance: NA
CDR3aa: CATHSNSGANVLTF

v_gene: TRBV29-1
abundance: NA
CDR3aa: CSARIAPGQTQLLDEQYF

v_gene: TRBV5-4
abundance: NA
CDR3aa: CASSPGFSYEQYF

v_gene: TRBV28
abundance: NA
CDR3aa: CASSLTDRIQSNQPQHF

v_gene: TRBV6-5
abundance: NA
CDR3aa: CASSRIIDGEQFF

v_gene: TRBV11-2
abundance: NA
CDR3aa: CASSLSSYEQYF

v_gene: TRBV7-2
abundance: NA
CDR3aa: CASSPTGNTIYF

v_gene: TRBV7-2
abundance: NA
CDR3aa: CASSPRTGQDTQYF

v_gene: TRBV5-1
abundance: few
CDR3aa: CASSLVAGDTGELFF

v_gene: TRBV6-1
abundance: NA
CDR3aa: CASTRDRVEKLFF

v_gene: TRBV2
abundance: NA
CDR3aa: CASSEGRTGKLTEAFF

v_gene: TRBV19
abundance: NA
CDR3aa: CASSPTGSDYNEQFF

v_gene: TRBV4-3
abundance: once
CDR3aa: CASSPPLGQGGYTF

v_gene: TRBV9
abundance: once
CDR3aa: CASSFGTSGRGTGELFF

v_gene: TRBV27
abundance: NA
CDR3aa: CASSRLAGEYEQYF